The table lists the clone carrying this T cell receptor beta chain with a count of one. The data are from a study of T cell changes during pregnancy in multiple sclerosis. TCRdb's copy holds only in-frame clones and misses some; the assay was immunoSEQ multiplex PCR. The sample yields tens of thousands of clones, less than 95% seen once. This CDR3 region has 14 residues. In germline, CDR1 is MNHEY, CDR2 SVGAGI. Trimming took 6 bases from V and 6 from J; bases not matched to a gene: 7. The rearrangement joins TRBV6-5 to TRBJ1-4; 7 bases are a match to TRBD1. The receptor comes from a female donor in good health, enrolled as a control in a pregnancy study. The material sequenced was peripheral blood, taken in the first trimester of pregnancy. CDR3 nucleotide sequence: TGTGCCAGCAGCCCCGACAGGGTTGATGAAAAACTGTTTTTT. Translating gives CASSPDRVDEKLFF.